The subject of this entry is one T cell receptor beta chain. The data originate from a study of blood T cell repertoires in COVID-19. For the study at large: The origin of the acute and convalescent COVID-19 samples was the United States, Italy and Spain. The analysed material was cDNA or gDNA that came from T cells, B-cell-depleted T cells, or PBMCs.

Study processing details: Reference gene primer amplification gave estimated nucleated cell counts. TCRdb keeps only in-frame clones here, not all; method: immunoSEQ multiplex PCR. That table furnishes V, J and clone size, whereas the DNA furnished D and trimming. This table holds fewer than 150,000 clones, approximately 86% found once. The CDR3 spans 16 residues. V lost 6 bases and J 0 bases, leaving 16 bases between the germline ends. The germline V gene encodes CDR1 ENHRY and CDR2 SYGVKD. The clonotype originates from a woman aged 50 to 60 who had recovered from COVID-19. The V call is TRBV10-3, the J call TRBJ2-3, with D possibly being TRBD2 (7 bases). The material sequenced was peripheral blood. As DNA, the CDR3 is TGTGCCATCAGCAATCCGGGGGGCCCGAGCACAGATACGCAGTATTTT. Protein: CAISNPGGPSTDTQYF.